The 7 T cell receptor beta chains given below trace back to one sample, sequenced in a study of PD-1 blockade in classical Hodgkin lymphoma. TCRdb's copy holds only in-frame clones and misses some; the assay was immunoSEQ multiplex PCR. Of around 30,000 clones detected, roughly 90% appear once; the ten largest clones hold roughly 0.35%. Noted time point: newly diagnosed, previously untreated cHL patient sample. Thawed PBMCs yielded CD4+ T cells through magnetic negative selection. Sequences were obtained from CD4+ T cells from blood. All receptors come from a human donor with classical Hodgkin lymphoma.

CDR3: CASSPQAGGPETQYF. The CDR3 coding sequence is TGTGCCAGCAGCCCCCAAGCGGGAGGGCCGGAGACCCAGTACTTC. This chain connects TRBV9 to TRBJ2-5, with 10 positions matching TRBD2. The length of the CDR3 is 15 residues. The germline gives CDR1 SGDLS, CDR2 YYNGEE. V dropped 4 bases and J dropped 5; count of bases not matched to a gene: 8.

The CDR3 coding sequence is TGTGCCAGTAGTATCAATAGTCTCGGGGCTTCGGGCTATGGCTACACCTTC. This sequence encodes CASSINSLGASGYGYTF. The chain couples TRBV19 to TRBJ1-2; D perhaps matches TRBD1 (5 bases). Germline-derived CDR1 and CDR2 are LNHDA and SQIVND (reference sequence). The CDR3 totals 17 residues. V lost 3 bases to trimming and J lost 4 bases, with 21 bases between them.

The chain combines TRBV19 with TRBJ2-2; TRBD2 is a possible D gene (6 bases). CDR3 length: 16 amino acids. Per germline, CDR1 LNHDA and CDR2 SQIVND (reference sequence). V dropped 2 bases and J dropped 5 bases, with 15 bases sitting between them. The CDR3 DNA reads TGTGCCAGTAGTATATCAAGGGAGGCTTGGACCGGGGAGCTGTTTTTT. Translating gives CASSISREAWTGELFF. The full variable domain, in which reference TRBV19 and TRBJ2-2 provide the parts outside the CDR3, is DGGITQSPKYLFRKEGQNVTLSCEQNLNHDAMYWYRQDPGQGLRLIYYSQIVNDFQKGDIAEGYSVSREKKESFPLTVTSAQKNPTAFYLCASSISREAWTGELFFGEGSRLTVL.

The CDR3 DNA is TGCGCCAGCAGAGAGGGGGGGGCACCCTCGCAGTACTTC. Protein product: CASREGGAPSQYF. The chain uses TRBV10-2 and TRBJ2-7; possibly TRBD2 for D (7 bases). Trimming removed 6 bases from V and 9 bases from J, with 18 bases in between. The CDR3 contains 13 residues. Germline values: CDR1 WSHSY, CDR2 SAAADI.

There are a few counts of this clone. The V call is TRBV7-9, the J call TRBJ1-2; 8 positions agree with TRBD1. Germline loops: CDR1 SEHNR, CDR2 FQNEAQ (reference sequence). The CDR3 covers 14 residues. J was trimmed by 4 bases and V by 5 bases; bases with no gene match: 6. The CDR3 DNA reads as TGTGCCAGCAGCCATCCAGGGGGCGGCTATGGCTACACCTTC. Protein: CASSHPGGGYGYTF.

V is TRBV7-6 and J is TRBJ1-3; 11 bases map to TRBD1. The CDR3 runs to 16 residues. V gave up 1 base and J gave up 3 bases; unmatched junction bases: 2. Germline V gives CDR1 SGHVS, CDR2 FNYEAQ. The CDR3 protein is CASSLGTGGFGNTIYF. The CDR3 DNA reads as TGTGCCAGCAGCTTAGGGACAGGGGGCTTTGGAAACACCATATATTTT.

The chain employs TRBV14 and TRBJ2-7; D gene uncertain. Germline V gene sequence: CDR1 SGHDN, CDR2 FVKESK. Trimming removed 1 base at V and 3 bases at J, with 4 bases between. The CDR3 extends over 12 amino acids. The CDR3 region has the DNA TGTGCCAGCAGCCAAGTAGGCTACGAGCAGTACTTC. Translating gives CASSQVGYEQYF.